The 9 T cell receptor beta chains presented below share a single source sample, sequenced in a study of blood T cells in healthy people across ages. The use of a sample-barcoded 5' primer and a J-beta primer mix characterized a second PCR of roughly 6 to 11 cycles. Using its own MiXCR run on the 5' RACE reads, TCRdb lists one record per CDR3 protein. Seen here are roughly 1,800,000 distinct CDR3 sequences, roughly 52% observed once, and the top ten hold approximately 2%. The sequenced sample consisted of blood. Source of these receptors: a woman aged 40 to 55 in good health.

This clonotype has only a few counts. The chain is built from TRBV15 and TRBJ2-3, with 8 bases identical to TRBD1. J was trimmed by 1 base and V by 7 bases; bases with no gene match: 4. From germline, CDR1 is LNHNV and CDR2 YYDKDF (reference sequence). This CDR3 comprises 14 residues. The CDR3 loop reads CATNRGQGTDTQYF. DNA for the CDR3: TGTGCCACCAATCGGGGACAGGGCACAGATACGCAGTATTTT.

The chain's CDR3 is CSARFSGGDDNEQFF. CDR3 DNA sequence: TGCAGTGCCCGTTTCAGCGGGGGGGACGACAATGAGCAGTTCTTC. V gene TRBV20-1 combines with J gene TRBJ2-1, with 10 bases matching TRBD2. This CDR3 is 15 amino acids long. V was pared by 6 bases and J by 5 bases, with 10 bases of the junction left unmatched. In germline, CDR1 is DFQATT, CDR2 SNEGSKA (reference sequence).

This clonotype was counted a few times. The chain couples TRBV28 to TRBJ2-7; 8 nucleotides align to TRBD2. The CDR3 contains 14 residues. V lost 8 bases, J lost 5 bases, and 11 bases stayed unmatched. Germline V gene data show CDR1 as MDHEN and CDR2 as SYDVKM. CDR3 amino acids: CASGSGGRLNEQYF. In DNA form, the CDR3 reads TGTGCCAGCGGCAGTGGCGGGAGGCTCAACGAGCAGTACTTC.

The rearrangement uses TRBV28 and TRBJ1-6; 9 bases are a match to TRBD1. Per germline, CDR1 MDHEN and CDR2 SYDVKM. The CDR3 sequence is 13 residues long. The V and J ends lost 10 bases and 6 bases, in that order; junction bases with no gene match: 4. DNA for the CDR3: TGTGCCACCGTGGGACAGGGTAATTCACCCCTCCACTTT. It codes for CATVGQGNSPLHF. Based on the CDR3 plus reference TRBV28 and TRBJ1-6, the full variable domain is DVKVTQSSRYLVKRTGEKVFLECVQDMDHENMFWYRQDPGLGLRLIYFSYDVKMKEKGDIPEGYSVSREKKERFSLILESASTNQTSMYLCATVGQGNSPLHFGNGTRLTVT.

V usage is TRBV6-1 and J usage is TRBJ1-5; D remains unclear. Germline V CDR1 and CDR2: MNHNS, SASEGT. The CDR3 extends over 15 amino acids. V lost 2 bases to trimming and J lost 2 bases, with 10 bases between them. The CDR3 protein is CASSERLVGNQPQHF. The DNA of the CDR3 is TGTGCCAGCAGTGAAAGGTTGGTTGGCAATCAGCCCCAGCATTTT.

The CDR3 here is CASGMGLYEQYF. Here the CDR3 DNA reads TGTGCCAGCGGGATGGGCCTCTACGAGCAGTACTTC. This chain connects TRBV6-2 or TRBV6-3 to TRBJ2-4; D not resolved. The DNA end lines up better with TRBJ2-7; the J call may be wrong. The CDR3 runs to 12 residues. Germline CDR1 MNHEY, CDR2 SVGEGT.

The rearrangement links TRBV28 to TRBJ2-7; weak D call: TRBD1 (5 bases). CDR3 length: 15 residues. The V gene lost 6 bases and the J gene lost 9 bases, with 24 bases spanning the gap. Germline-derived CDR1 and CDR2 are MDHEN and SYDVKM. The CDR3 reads CASSLEGVVVPGQYF. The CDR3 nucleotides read TGTGCCAGCAGCCTCGAAGGGGTTGTTGTTCCTGGGCAGTACTTC.

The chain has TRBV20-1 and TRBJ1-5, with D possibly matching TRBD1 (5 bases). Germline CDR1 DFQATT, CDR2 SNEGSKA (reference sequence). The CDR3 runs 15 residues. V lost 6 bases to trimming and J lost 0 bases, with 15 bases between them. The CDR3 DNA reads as TGCAGTGCCCCCACGGGGGGAAATAGCAATCAGCCCCAGCATTTT. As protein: CSAPTGGNSNQPQHF.

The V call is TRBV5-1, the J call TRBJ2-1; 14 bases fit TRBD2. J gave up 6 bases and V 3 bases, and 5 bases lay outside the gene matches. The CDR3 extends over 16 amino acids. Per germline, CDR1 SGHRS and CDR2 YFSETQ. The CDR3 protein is CASSSGLAGAGNEQFF. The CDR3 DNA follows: TGCGCCAGCAGCTCGGGACTAGCGGGGGCGGGCAATGAGCAGTTCTTC.